Below are 16 T cell receptor beta chains sequenced from a single sample in a study of blood T cell repertoires in COVID-19. TCRdb's copy holds only in-frame clones and misses some; the assay was immunoSEQ multiplex PCR. The sample carries 300,000 to 400,000 clones, about 90% recorded once. The sequenced sample was peripheral blood. These receptor sequences come from a young woman with COVID-19, enrolled during active disease.

The CDR3 region is CASSQRSRDRGKEQYF. The CDR3 region has the DNA TGCGCCAGCAGCCAAAGGTCCCGGGACAGGGGGAAAGAGCAGTACTTC. The genes are TRBV4-1 and TRBJ2-7; 11 bases are shared with TRBD1. CDR1 is MGHRA, CDR2 YSYEKL, per germline. Trimming removed 2 bases from V and 7 bases from J; junction bases left unmatched: 10. The CDR3 consists of 16 residues.

The chain uses TRBV6-2 or TRBV6-3 and TRBJ1-1; a possible D gene is TRBD1 (6 bases). In germline, CDR1 is MNHEY, CDR2 SVGEGT. The CDR3 runs to 18 residues. Trimming pared 2 bases from V and 1 base from J, leaving 20 bases between. Written as DNA, the CDR3 is TGTGCCAGCAGTTACCCGAAGGGCTTGGGGGCCCGGAACACTGAAGCTTTCTTT. Translation gives CASSYPKGLGARNTEAFF.

In its sample, this clone was seen once. The chain employs TRBV7-2 and TRBJ2-1; tentatively, D is TRBD2 (6 bases). CDR1 is SGHTA and CDR2 is FQGNSA in the germline V gene. The V end was cut by 3 bases, the J end by 7 bases, with 13 bases between. The CDR3 spans 14 residues. CDR3 region: CASSLLGGDNEQFF. The CDR3 DNA follows: TGTGCCAGCAGCTTGTTGGGGGGAGATAATGAGCAGTTCTTC.

The chain combines TRBV5-8 with TRBJ1-2; no reliable D call. The CDR3 runs 14 residues. V was cut by 4 bases and J by 14 bases, with 24 bases left in between. Germline CDR1 and CDR2: SGHTS and YDEGEE. This CDR3 reads CASSRRWYPMARTF. CDR3 sequence (DNA): TGTGCCAGCAGCCGTAGATGGTACCCTATGGCTAGAACCTTC.

The chain recombines TRBV3-1 (or the pseudogene TRBV3-2) with TRBJ2-1; 11 bases fit TRBD2. Germline V gene data show CDR1 as LGHDT and CDR2 as YNNKEL (reference sequence). The CDR3 is 14 residues long. J gave up 5 bases and V 4 bases, and 1 base lay outside the gene matches. Here the CDR3 reads CASSRGLADNEQFF. As DNA, the CDR3 is TGTGCCAGCAGCCGGGGACTAGCGGACAATGAGCAGTTCTTC.

J is TRBJ2-7 and V is TRBV11-3; D unresolved. Trimming removed 1 base at V and 6 bases at J, with 7 bases between. Germline loops: CDR1 SGHNT, CDR2 YENEEA. There are 12 residues in the CDR3. The CDR3 DNA reads TGTGCCAGCAGCTTAGCCGGAGCCGAGCAGTACGTC. Translating gives CASSLAGAEQYV.

This CDR3 reads CASRGGAGNEKLFF. The DNA for the CDR3 is TGCGCCAGCAGGGGGGGGGCCGGTAACGAAAAACTGTTTTTT. This sequence joins TRBV10-2 and TRBJ1-4; possible D gene TRBD1, 6 bases. Germline-derived CDR1 and CDR2 are WSHSY and SAAADI. The length of the CDR3 is 14 residues. V gave up 6 bases and J gave up 8 bases, with 16 bases separating them.

This sequence joins TRBV4-1 and TRBJ2-7; D is unresolved. The CDR3 is 13 residues long. Germline loops: CDR1 MGHRA, CDR2 YSYEKL. Trimming removed 1 base at V and 2 bases at J, with 6 bases between. CDR3 coding DNA: TGCGCCAGCAGCCAAGGACAAACCTACGAGCAGTACTTC. This codes for CASSQGQTYEQYF.

This chain uses TRBV7-6 with TRBJ1-2; 11 bases fit TRBD1. The V gene's germline CDR1 is SGHVS and CDR2 FNYEAQ. The CDR3 runs to 17 residues. V trimming: 1 base; J trimming: 4 bases; junction bases outside the gene matches: 8. CDR3 bases: TGTGCCAGCAGCTTAGGGACAGGGGGCGTTGGGAGCTATGGCTACACCTTC. Its translation: CASSLGTGGVGSYGYTF.

The chain links TRBV29-1 to TRBJ1-1; the D gene is possibly TRBD1 (5 bases). CDR3 size: 11 residues. CDR1 SQVTM and CDR2 ANQGSEA come from the germline V gene. V lost 7 bases and J 1 base, leaving 7 bases between the germline ends. The CDR3 nucleotides are TGCAGCGCCCAGGGGAACACTGAAGCTTTCTTT. The encoded protein is CSAQGNTEAFF.

The V and J genes are TRBV4-2 and TRBJ2-3; D might be TRBD2 (7 bases). CDR1 and CDR2 (germline): LGHNA, YNFKEQ. Deletions cut 0 bases from V and 5 bases from J, with 12 bases between. There are 15 residues in the CDR3. CDR3: CASSQEGGPGDTQYF. Here the CDR3 DNA reads TGTGCCAGCAGCCAAGAGGGGGGGCCTGGAGATACGCAGTATTTT.

This rearrangement joins TRBV4-2 to TRBJ1-2; the D is unclear. The V gene's germline CDR1 is LGHNA and CDR2 YNFKEQ. This CDR3 has 15 amino acids. Trimming took 0 bases from V and 6 from J, leaving 14 bases between them. CDR3 coding DNA: TGTGCCAGCAGCCAAGAACTGTACTCCCCCCATGGCTACACCTTC. It encodes CASSQELYSPHGYTF.

The chain is built from TRBV11-2 and TRBJ1-3; 7 nucleotides align to TRBD1. The junction had 6 bases not matched to a gene; V was cut back by 5 bases and J by 2 bases. The germline CDR1 and CDR2 sequences are SGHAT and FQNNGV. This CDR3 is 15 amino acids long. The CDR3, as DNA: TGTGCCAGCAGCCCTCGACAGGGAGCTGGAAACACCATATATTTT. Translated, it gives CASSPRQGAGNTIYF. Looking up the rest from reference TRBV11-2 and TRBJ1-3 gives the full variable domain: EAGVAQSPRYKIIEKRQSVAFWCNPISGHATLYWYQQILGQGPKLLIQFQNNGVVDDSQLPKDRFSAERLKGVDSTLKIQPAKLEDSAVYLCASSPRQGAGNTIYFGEGSWLTVV.

The V call is TRBV7-9, the J call TRBJ2-3, with TRBD2 matching over 12 bases. CDR3 size: 13 residues. The J segment lost 3 bases and the V segment lost 10 bases, leaving 2 bases of the junction unmatched. The germline V gene has CDR1 SEHNR and CDR2 FQNEAQ (reference sequence). The CDR3 sequence: CATTSGRTDTQYF. The CDR3 DNA sequence: TGTGCCACCACTAGCGGGAGGACAGATACGCAGTATTTT.

On this clone: Other DNA variants within this sample encode the same CDR3. This chain joins TRBV6-5 and TRBJ1-2, with D perhaps matching TRBD1 (6 bases). The CDR3 covers 13 residues. Germline CDR1 is MNHEY and CDR2 is SVGAGI. Trimming shortened V by 6 bases and J by 0 bases, and 8 bases separated the two germline ends. The CDR3 DNA is TGTGCCAGCAGCGAGGGGGCTAACTATGGCTACACCTTC. Translated: CASSEGANYGYTF.

V and J are TRBV4-3 and TRBJ2-7; the match to TRBD1 covers 10 bases. There are 16 residues in the CDR3. Germline trimming cut 3 bases from V and 3 bases from J; bases unmatched to any gene: 8. Germline CDR1 is LGHNA and CDR2 is YSLEER. CDR3 loop: CASSHNGQGGIYEQYF. The CDR3 bases are TGCGCCAGCAGCCATAACGGACAGGGGGGGATCTACGAGCAGTACTTC.